The TCR beta chain described here comes from a study of Ad26.COV2.S vaccination and SARS-CoV-2 variants. Overall study findings and caveats: Measurements of TCR breadth and depth may have given underestimates of the total T cell responses.

Sequencing used immunoSEQ multiplex PCR; TCRdb keeps in-frame clones, though not all of them. The sample carries around 270,000 clones, around 88% recorded once. Germline values: CDR1 SEHNR, CDR2 FQNEAQ (reference sequence). There are 18 residues in the CDR3. The V gene end was trimmed by 3 bases and the J gene end by 1 base; junction bases not matched to a gene: 6. This clone was observed many times. Antigen: not known. The treatment: 15 to 20 received Ad26.COV2.S at low or high dose, single or two shots; 5 received placebo; per-sample allocation not given. Vaccine and placebo recipients were sampled on day 63 after the first injection. Recruitment in Boston yielded a donor of adult age, 18-55 years.

This sequence originates from a person aged 18-65 years who received the Ad26.COV2.S COVID-19 vaccine or a placebo. The sequences come from peripheral blood, collected in a trial of Ad26.COV2.S vaccine versus placebo. The chain has TRBV7-9 and TRBJ2-3, with TRBD2 matching over 14 bases. CDR3 nucleotides: TGTGCCAGCAGCTTGGCGACTAGCGGGGGGGCAGGCACAGATACGCAGTATTTT. Translated: CASSLATSGGAGTDTQYF. Complete variable domain (other parts from reference TRBV7-9 and TRBJ2-3): DTGVSQNPRHKITKRGQNVTFRCDPISEHNRLYWYRQTLGQGPEFLTYFQNEAQLEKSRLLSDRFSAERPKGSFSTLEIQRTEQGDSAMYLCASSLATSGGAGTDTQYFGPGTRLTVL.